This TCR beta chain was profiled in a study of control samples from healthy donors and cancer patients. The table came from immunoSEQ multiplex PCR; TCRdb's copy has only in-frame clones and leaves some out. The sample lists approximately 120,000 clones, more than 75% occurring once. This clone has a single count. This CDR3 is 15 amino acids long. Per germline, CDR1 SGHDN and CDR2 FVKESK. Germline trimming cut 3 bases from V and 5 bases from J; bases unmatched to any gene: 5. The V and J genes are TRBV14 and TRBJ2-7, with 12 bases matching TRBD1. This clonotype was obtained from a man in his 60s in good health. Material: blood. The CDR3 reads CASSHLGTGGNEQYF. In DNA, the CDR3 is TGTGCCAGCAGCCACCTCGGGACAGGGGGCAACGAGCAGTACTTC.